This section outlines one T cell receptor beta chain sequence together with its context. In germline, CDR1 is KGHSH, CDR2 LQKENI. This CDR3 spans 16 amino acids. V was clipped by 3 bases and J by 1 base; unmatched bases: 3. The sample comes from a study of blood T cell repertoires in COVID-19. Looking at the study overall: Sources were T cells, B-cell-depleted T cells, or PBMCs; the material itself was cDNA or gDNA.

Produced via immunoSEQ multiplex PCR; TCRdb's table is partial and in-frame only. The top ten hold roughly 2% of the sample, which has around 450,000 clones, approximately 90% seen once. In assigning cohorts, the study relied on participant-reported clinical history. The receptor was isolated from a woman aged 18 to 35 with acute COVID-19. V gene TRBV18 combines with J gene TRBJ2-1; 10 bases are a match to TRBD2. The sample comprised PBMCs or T cells enriched from blood (not recorded which). CDR3 protein: CASSPKTSGSYNEQFF. In DNA, the CDR3 is TGTGCCAGCTCACCTAAGACTAGCGGGTCCTACAATGAGCAGTTCTTC.